This T cell receptor beta chain stems from a study of shared clonotypes between healthy human individuals. In the original workflow: Filtering differed since immunoSEQ provided only junctions, with no quality scores. Clones were read by immunoSEQ multiplex PCR, and TCRdb kept only the in-frame ones, dropping some. The V and J calls and clone size come from that table; D and trimming were worked out from the DNA. The table lists about 2,200,000 clones, 85% to 95% of them singletons. Selected positively for CCR7 and CD45RO-negative, naive CD8 cells excluded terminally differentiated effector memory CD45RA+ cells. The length of the CDR3 is 13 residues. V gave up 4 bases and J gave up 6 bases; unmatched junction bases: 6. CDR1 is SQVTM and CDR2 is ANQGSEA in the germline V gene. A note on this clone: Its antigen is currently unknown.

Points from the study as a whole: The small donor group covered limited genetic and exposure diversity.

The sequencing input was naive CD8+ T cells from PBMCs. This receptor was taken from a man younger than 35 in good health. Some clones in this sample may be carry-over from other donors' samples. This chain uses TRBV29-1 with TRBJ1-2, with TRBD1 matching over 9 bases. The CDR3 reads CSVVGTGPHGYTF. In DNA, the CDR3 is TGCAGCGTTGTCGGGACAGGGCCCCATGGCTACACCTTC.